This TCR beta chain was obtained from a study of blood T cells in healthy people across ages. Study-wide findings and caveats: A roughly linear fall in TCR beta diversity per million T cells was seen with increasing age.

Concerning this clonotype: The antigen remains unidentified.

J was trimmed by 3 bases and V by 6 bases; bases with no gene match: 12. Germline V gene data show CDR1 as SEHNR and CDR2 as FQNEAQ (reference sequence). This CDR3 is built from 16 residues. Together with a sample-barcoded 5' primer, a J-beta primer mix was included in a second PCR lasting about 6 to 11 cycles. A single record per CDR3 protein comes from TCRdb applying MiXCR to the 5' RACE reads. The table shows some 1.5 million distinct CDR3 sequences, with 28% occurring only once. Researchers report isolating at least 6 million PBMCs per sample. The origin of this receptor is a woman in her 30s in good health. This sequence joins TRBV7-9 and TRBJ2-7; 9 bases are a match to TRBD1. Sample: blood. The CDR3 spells CASSSRGAGQGYEQYF. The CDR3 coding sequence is TGTGCCAGCAGTTCCAGAGGGGCGGGACAGGGCTACGAGCAGTACTTC.